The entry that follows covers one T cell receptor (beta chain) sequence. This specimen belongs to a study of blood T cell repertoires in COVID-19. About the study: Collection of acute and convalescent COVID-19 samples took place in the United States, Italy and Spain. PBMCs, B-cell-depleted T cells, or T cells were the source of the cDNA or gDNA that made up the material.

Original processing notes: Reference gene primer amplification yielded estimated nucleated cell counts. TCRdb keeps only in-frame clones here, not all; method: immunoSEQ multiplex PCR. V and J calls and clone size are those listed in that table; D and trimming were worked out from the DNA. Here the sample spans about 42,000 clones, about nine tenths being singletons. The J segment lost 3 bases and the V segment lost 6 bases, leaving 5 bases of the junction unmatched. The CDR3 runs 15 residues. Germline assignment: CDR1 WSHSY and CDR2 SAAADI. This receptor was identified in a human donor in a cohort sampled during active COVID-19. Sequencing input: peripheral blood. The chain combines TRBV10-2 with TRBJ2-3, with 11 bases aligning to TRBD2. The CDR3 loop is CASSPTSGVTDTQYF. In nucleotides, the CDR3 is TGCGCCAGCAGCCCGACTAGCGGGGTGACAGATACGCAGTATTTT.